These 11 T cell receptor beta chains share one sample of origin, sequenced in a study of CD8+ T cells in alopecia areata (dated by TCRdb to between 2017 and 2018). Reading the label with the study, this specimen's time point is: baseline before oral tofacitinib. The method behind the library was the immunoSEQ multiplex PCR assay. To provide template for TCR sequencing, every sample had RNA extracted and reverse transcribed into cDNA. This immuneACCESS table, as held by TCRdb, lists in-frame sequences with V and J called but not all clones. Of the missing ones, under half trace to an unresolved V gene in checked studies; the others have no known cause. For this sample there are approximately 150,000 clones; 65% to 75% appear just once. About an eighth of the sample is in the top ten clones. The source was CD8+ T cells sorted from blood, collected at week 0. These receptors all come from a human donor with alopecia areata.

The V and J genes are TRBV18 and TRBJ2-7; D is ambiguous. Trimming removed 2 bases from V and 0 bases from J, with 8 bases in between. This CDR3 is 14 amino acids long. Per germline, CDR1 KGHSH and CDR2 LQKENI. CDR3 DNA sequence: TGTGCCAGCTCACCAACAGTGAGCTCCTACGAGCAGTACTTC. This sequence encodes CASSPTVSSYEQYF. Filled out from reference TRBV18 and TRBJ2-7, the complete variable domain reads NAGVMQNPRHLVRRRGQEARLRCSPMKGHSHVYWYRQLPEEGLKFMVYLQKENIIDESGMPKERFSAEFPKEGPSILRIQQVVRGDSAAYFCASSPTVSSYEQYFGPGTRLTVT.

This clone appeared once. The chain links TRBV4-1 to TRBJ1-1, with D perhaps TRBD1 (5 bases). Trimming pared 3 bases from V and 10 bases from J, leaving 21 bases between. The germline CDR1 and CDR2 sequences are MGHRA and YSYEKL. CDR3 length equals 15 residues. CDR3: CASSQTTIAGYGAFF. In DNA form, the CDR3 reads TGCGCCAGCAGCCAGACAACCATTGCAGGGTATGGAGCTTTCTTT.

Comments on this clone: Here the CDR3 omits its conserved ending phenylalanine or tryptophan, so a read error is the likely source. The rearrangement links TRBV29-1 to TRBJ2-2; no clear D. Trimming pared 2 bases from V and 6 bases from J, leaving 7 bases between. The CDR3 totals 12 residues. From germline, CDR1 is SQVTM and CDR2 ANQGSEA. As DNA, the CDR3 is TGCAGCGTTGAACTGCGAGCCGGGGAGCTGTTTTCT. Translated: CSVELRAGELFS.

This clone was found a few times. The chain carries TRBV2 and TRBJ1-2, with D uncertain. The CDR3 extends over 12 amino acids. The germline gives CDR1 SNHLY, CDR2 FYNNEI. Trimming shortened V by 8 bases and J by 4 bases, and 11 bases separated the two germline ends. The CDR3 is CASYDGLYGYTF. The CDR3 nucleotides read TGTGCCAGCTACGACGGCCTCTATGGCTACACCTTC.

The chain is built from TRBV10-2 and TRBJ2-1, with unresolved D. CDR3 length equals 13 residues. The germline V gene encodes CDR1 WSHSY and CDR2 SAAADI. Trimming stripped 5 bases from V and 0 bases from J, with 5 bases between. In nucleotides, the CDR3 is TGCGCCAGCAGTCTGAGCTCCTACAATGAGCAGTTCTTC. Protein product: CASSLSSYNEQFF.

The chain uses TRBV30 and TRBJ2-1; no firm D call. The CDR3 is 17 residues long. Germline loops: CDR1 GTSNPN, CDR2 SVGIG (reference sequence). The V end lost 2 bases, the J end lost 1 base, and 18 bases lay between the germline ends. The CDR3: CAWSPSWFGNSYNEQFF. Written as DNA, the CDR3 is TGTGCCTGGAGTCCCTCTTGGTTTGGGAATTCCTACAATGAGCAGTTCTTC.

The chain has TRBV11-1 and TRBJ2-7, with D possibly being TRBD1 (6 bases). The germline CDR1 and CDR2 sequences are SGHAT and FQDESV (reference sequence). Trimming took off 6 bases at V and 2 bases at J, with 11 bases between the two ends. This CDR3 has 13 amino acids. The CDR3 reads CASRPTGTYEQYF. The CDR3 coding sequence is TGTGCCAGCAGACCCACAGGGACCTACGAGCAGTACTTC.

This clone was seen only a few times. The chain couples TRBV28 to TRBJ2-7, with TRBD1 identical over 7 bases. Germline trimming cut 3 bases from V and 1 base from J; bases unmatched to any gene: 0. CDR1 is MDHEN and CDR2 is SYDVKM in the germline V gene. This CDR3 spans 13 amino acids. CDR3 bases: TGTGCCAGCAGTTTCAGGGGGTCCTACGAGCAGTACTTC. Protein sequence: CASSFRGSYEQYF.

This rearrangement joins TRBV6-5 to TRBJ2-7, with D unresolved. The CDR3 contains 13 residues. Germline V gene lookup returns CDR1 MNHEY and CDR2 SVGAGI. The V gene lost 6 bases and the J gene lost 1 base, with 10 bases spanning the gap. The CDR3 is CASSRVESYEQYF. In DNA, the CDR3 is TGTGCCAGCAGCCGGGTGGAATCCTACGAGCAGTACTTC.

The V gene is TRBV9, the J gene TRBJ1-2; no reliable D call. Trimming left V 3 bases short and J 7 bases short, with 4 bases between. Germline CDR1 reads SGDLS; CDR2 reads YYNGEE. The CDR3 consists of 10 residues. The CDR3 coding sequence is TGTGCCAGCAGCGATAGTGGCTACACCTTC. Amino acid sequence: CASSDSGYTF.

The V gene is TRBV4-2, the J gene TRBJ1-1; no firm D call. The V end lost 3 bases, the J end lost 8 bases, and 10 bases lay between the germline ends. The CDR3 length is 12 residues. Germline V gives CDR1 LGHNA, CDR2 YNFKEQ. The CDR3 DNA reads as TGTGCCAGCAGCCAGGGTAAGTTGGAAGCTTTCTTT. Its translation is CASSQGKLEAFF.